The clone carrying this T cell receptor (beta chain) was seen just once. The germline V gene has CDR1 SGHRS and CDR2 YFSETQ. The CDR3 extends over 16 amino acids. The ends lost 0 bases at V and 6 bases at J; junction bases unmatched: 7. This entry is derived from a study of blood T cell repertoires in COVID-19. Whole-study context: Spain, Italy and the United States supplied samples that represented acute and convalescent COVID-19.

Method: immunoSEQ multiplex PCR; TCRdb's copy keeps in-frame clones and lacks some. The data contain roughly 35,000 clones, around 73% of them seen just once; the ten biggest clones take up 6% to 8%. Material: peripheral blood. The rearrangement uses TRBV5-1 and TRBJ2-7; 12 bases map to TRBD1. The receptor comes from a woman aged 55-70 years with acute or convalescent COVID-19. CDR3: CASSLGGQGAQSEQYF. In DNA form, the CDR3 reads TGCGCCAGCAGCTTGGGGGGACAGGGGGCGCAGTCCGAGCAGTACTTC.